The sequence of this T cell receptor (beta chain) was determined in a study of blood T cell repertoires in COVID-19. Study context: Collection of acute and convalescent COVID-19 samples took place in the United States, Italy and Spain. Sources were T cells, B-cell-depleted T cells, or PBMCs; the material itself was cDNA or gDNA.

Under the authors' procedure: Amplified reference gene primers provided the basis for estimating nucleated cell counts. Measured with immunoSEQ multiplex PCR; TCRdb has only the in-frame clones, and not every one. Clone size and the V and J calls come from that table; the DNA yielded D and trimming. The top ten hold under 8.5% of the sample, which has approximately 57,000 clones, more than 75% seen once. Germline CDR1 is LNHNV and CDR2 is YYDKDF (reference sequence). The CDR3 is 14 amino acids. The V gene lost 1 base and the J gene lost 5 bases, with 11 bases spanning the gap. The sequenced material came from peripheral blood. This rearrangement joins TRBV15 to TRBJ2-5, with a possible D match to TRBD2 (6 bases). The TCR originated in a woman older than 75 with acute or convalescent COVID-19. CDR3 nucleotide sequence: TGTGCCACCAGCAGAGGGGACTTTGGGGAGACCCAGTACTTC. Protein sequence: CATSRGDFGETQYF.